This T cell receptor (beta chain) was sequenced for a study of blood T cells in healthy people across ages. Study results and caveats: More naive CD4+ cells and higher diversity marked long-lived donors relative to aged donors. In the absence of known donor CMV status, changes in expanded clonotypes were possibly confounded.

Individuals who donated were healthy Caucasians from Russia aged about 6 to 95. CDR1 and CDR2 from the germline V gene are MDHEN and SYDVKM. The CDR3 has 12 residues. The ends were cut back, 4 bases at V and 7 bases at J, with 10 bases in the middle. Primed by a sample-barcoded 5' primer and a J-beta primer mix, a second PCR proceeded for about 7 to 12 cycles. TCRdb analysed the 5' RACE reads with MiXCR anew, one entry per CDR3 protein. The repertoire consists of 900,000 to 950,000 distinct CDR3 sequences, with approximately 32% occurring once and the leading ten covering about a tenth. Regarding this clonotype: Its cognate antigen is unknown.

These records were also assigned to another study, of T cells of mothers and their children. This second study says: Per mother, over 10 million TCR beta CDR3 reads were obtained; per child, roughly 2.8 million.

Sequencing was carried out using blood. The receptor's source is a middle-aged woman in good health. The chain has TRBV28 and TRBJ1-1; D gene uncertain. CDR3 DNA sequence: TGTGCCAGCAGTTCGGGATGGAGTGAAGCTTTCTTT. Translated, it gives CASSSGWSEAFF.